This T cell receptor (beta chain) was identified during a study of PD-L1 blockade in urothelial cancer. Whole-study context: A median approximately 140,000 T cells were found in blood samples.

This sample's time point: pretreatment peripheral blood. The CDR3 covers 15 residues. Germline loops: CDR1 SGHTA, CDR2 FQGNSA. Trimming removed 2 bases at V and 8 bases at J, with 18 bases between. Libraries were prepared by immunoSEQ multiplex PCR; TCRdb keeps only in-frame clonotypes and omits some of them. This table holds 90,000 or so clones, almost 90% found once. Specimen: PBMCs, collected around atezolizumab (anti-PD-L1) treatment. The V and J genes are TRBV7-2 and TRBJ1-2; perhaps TRBD1 as D (5 bases). This TCR came from a man in his 60s with urothelial cancer. CDR3 protein: CASSLSGGPLEGYTF. The CDR3 coding sequence is TGTGCCAGCAGCTTATCGGGGGGACCTCTGGAAGGCTACACCTTC.